These T cell receptor beta chains were read from a single sample in a study of regulatory T cells in long-lasting Graves disease. Each CDR3 protein gets one entry after TCRdb re-called the multiplex PCR reads with MiXCR. Among around 250,000 distinct CDR3 sequences, 20% to 25% were seen once, and the ten largest hold roughly 13%. Sequencing was performed on peripheral blood mononuclear cells (PBMCs), taken at new diagnosis, from a patient treated with antithyroid drugs. The source is a female donor with Graves disease. CDR3s leave out the opening cysteine and the closing phenylalanine or tryptophan.

cdr3_aa,v_call,j_call
ASNGGVGADTQY,TRBV19,TRBJ2-3
ASSLVGQGENIQY,TRBV7-2,TRBJ2-4
ASQTGTGSNYGYT,TRBV6-1,TRBJ1-2
ATTPLADITDTQY,TRBV6-2/TRBV6-3,TRBJ2-3
ASSFGAAPQETQY,TRBV5-4,TRBJ2-5
ASRSISRYEQY,TRBV6-1,TRBJ2-7
ATSDPTTATSNQPQH,TRBV24-1,TRBJ1-5
ASRDSGRLVTQY,TRBV6-1,TRBJ2-5
ASVTTDTQY,TRBV7-2,TRBJ2-3
ASFPFYREGTRELF,TRBV11-1,TRBJ2-2
ASSLPGLAAEGF,TRBV27,TRBJ2-1
ASSQIQGNQPQH,TRBV6-2/TRBV6-3,TRBJ1-5
ASSLMSGRYNEQF,TRBV5-1,TRBJ2-1
ASSRADRGRGANVLT,TRBV7-3,TRBJ2-6
ASSYPQGGNTEAF,TRBV12-3/TRBV12-4,TRBJ1-1
ASSPGTGGTSEAF,TRBV4-3,TRBJ1-1
ASSQDEIEKLF,TRBV3-1,TRBJ1-4
ASSLAGVGVNTEAF,TRBV5-1,TRBJ1-1
ASSPPNSKNIQY,TRBV3-1,TRBJ2-4
ASSLQASGTGGLISTDTQY,TRBV7-2,TRBJ2-3